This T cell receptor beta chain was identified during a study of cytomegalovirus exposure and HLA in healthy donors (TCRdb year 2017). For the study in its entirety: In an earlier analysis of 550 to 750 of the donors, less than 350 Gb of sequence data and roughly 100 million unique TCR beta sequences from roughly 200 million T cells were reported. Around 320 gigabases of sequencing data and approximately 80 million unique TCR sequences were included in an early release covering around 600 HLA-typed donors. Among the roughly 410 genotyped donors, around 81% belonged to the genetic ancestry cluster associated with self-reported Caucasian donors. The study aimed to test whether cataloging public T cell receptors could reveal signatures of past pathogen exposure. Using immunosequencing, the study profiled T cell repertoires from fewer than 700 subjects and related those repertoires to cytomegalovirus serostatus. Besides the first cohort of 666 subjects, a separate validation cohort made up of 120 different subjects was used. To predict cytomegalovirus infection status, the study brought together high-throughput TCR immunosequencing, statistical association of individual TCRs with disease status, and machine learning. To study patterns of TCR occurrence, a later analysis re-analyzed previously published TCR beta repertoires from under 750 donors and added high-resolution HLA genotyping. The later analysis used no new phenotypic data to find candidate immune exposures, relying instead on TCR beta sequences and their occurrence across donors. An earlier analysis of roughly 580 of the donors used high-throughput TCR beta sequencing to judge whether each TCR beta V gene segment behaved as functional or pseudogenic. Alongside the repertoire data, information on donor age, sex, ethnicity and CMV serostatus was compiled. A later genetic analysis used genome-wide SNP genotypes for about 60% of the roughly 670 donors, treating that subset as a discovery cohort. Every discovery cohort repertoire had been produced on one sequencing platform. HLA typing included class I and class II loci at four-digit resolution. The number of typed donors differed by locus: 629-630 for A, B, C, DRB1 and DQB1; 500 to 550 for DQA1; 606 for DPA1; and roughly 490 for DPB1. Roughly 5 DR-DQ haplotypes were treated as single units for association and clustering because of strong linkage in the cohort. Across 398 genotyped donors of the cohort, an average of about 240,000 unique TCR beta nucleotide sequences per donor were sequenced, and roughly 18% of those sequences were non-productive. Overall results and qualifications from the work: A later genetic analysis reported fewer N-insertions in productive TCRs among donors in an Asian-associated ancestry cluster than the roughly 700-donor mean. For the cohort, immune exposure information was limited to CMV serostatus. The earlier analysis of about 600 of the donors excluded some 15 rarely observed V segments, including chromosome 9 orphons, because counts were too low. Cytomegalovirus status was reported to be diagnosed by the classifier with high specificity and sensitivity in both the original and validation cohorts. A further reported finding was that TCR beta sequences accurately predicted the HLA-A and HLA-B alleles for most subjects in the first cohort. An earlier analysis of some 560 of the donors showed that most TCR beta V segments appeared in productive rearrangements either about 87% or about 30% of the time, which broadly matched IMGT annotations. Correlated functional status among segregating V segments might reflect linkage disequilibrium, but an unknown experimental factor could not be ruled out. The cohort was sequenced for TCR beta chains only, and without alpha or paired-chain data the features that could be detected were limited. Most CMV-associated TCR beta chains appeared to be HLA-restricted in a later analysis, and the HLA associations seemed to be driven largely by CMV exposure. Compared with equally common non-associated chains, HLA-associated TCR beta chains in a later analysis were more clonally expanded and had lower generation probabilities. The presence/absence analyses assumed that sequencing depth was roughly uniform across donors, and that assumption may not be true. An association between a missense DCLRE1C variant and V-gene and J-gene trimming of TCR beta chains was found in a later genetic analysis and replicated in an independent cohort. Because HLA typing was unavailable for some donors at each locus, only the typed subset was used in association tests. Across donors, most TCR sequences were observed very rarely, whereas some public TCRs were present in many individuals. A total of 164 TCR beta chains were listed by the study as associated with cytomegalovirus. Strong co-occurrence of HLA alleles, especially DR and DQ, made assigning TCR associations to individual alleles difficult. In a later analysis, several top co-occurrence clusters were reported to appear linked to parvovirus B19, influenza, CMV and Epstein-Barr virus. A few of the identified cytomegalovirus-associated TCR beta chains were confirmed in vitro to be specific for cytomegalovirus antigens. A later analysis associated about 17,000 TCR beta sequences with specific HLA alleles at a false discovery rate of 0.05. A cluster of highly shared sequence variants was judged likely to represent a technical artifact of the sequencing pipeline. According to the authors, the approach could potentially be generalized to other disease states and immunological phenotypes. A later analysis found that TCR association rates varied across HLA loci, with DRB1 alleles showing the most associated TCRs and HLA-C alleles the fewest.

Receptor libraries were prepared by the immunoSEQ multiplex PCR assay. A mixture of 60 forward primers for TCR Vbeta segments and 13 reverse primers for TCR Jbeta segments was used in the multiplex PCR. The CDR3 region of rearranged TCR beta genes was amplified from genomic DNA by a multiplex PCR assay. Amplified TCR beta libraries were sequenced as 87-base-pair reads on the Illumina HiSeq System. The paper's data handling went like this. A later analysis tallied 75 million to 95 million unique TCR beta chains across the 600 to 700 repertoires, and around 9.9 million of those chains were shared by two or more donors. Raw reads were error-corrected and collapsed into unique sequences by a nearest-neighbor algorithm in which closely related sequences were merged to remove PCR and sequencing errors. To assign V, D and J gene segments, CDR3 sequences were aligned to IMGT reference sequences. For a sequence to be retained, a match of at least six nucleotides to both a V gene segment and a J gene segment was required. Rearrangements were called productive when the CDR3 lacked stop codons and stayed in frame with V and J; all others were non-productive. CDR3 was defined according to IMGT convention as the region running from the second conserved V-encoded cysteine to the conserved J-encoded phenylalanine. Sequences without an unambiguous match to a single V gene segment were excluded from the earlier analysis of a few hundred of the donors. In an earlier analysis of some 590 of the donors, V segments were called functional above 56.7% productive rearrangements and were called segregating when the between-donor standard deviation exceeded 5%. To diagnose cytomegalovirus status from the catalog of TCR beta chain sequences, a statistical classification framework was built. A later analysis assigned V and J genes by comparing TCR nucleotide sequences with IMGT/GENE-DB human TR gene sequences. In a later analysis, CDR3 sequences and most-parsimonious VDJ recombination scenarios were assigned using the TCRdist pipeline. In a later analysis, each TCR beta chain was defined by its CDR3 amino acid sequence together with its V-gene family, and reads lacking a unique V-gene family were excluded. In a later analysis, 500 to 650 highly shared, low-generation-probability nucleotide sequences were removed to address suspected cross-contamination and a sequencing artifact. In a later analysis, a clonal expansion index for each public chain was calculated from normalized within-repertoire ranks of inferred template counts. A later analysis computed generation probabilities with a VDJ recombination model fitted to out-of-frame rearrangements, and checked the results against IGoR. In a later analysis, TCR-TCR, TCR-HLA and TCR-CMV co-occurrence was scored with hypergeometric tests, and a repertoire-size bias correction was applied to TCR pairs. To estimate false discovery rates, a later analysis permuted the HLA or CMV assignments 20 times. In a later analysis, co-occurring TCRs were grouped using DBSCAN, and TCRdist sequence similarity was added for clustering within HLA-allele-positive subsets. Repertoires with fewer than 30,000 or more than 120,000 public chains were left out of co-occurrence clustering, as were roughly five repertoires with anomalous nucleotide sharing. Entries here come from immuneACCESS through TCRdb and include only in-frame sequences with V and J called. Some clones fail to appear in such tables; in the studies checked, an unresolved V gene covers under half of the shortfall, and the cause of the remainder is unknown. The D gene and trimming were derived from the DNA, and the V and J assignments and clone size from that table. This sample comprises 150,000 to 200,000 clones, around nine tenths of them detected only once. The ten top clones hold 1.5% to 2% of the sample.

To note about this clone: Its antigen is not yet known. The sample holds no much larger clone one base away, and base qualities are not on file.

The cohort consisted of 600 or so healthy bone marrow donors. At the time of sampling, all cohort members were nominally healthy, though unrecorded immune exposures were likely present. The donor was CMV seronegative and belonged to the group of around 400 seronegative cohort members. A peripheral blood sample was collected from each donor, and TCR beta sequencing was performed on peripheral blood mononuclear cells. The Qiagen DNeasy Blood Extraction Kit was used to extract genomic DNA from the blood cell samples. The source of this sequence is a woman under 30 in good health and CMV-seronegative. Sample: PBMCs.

The CDR3 amino acid sequence is: CASSYRTGGTEAFF. The DNA sequence follows: TGTGCCAGCAGTTACCGGACAGGTGGGACTGAAGCTTTCTTT. The chain is assembled from TRBV6-6 and TRBJ1-1; the junction holds 7 bases that match TRBD1. Based on the germline V gene (reference sequence), the CDR1 and CDR2 sequences are MNHNY and SVGAGI. There are 14 amino acids in the CDR3, from cysteine to phenylalanine inclusive. Only the CDR3 portion is preserved as DNA: 42 bases, with reading frame beginning at the first base. Relative to germline, V is missing 2 bases and J is missing 5 bases, with 5 bases of the junction outside any gene match.